These 26 T cell receptor beta chains originate from one sample sequenced in a study of shared clonotypes between healthy human individuals. Repertoires were generated with immunoSEQ multiplex PCR, while TCRdb's copy carries only in-frame clones and drops some. The table lists about 1 million clones, about 75% of them singletons. Sequenced input: memory CD4+ T cells sorted from blood. Regarding subset: CD45RA-negative fraction. Receptors were obtained from a man younger than 35 in good health.

The chain carries TRBV29-1 and TRBJ1-2; D is unresolved. The CDR3 has 14 residues. The germline gives CDR1 SQVTM, CDR2 ANQGSEA. Trimming removed 3 bases from V and 0 bases from J, with 11 bases in between. The CDR3 protein is CSVDRPGANYGYTF. The CDR3, as DNA: TGCAGCGTTGACAGACCAGGAGCTAACTATGGCTACACCTTC.

The V call is TRBV4-1, the J call TRBJ2-1; D gene ambiguous. Germline V lookup: CDR1 MGHRA, CDR2 YSYEKL. The CDR3 has 13 amino acids. The V and J ends lost 1 base and 9 bases respectively, with 10 bases between them. In nucleotides, the CDR3 is TGCGCCAGCAGCCAAGTGGGGTTGACTGAGCAGTTCTTC. This encodes CASSQVGLTEQFF.

This chain connects TRBV10-3 to TRBJ2-5, with D hard to call. V was trimmed by 0 bases and J by 5 bases, leaving 10 bases between them. The CDR3 is made up of 14 amino acids. Germline lookup yields CDR1 ENHRY and CDR2 SYGVKD. The CDR3 here is CAISESPGWETQYF. DNA of the CDR3: TGTGCCATCAGTGAGTCGCCAGGATGGGAGACCCAGTACTTC.

V gene TRBV6-6 combines with J gene TRBJ2-7; D might be TRBD2 (6 bases). The CDR3 runs 14 residues. Trimming took off 2 bases at V and 1 base at J, with 9 bases between the two ends. The germline V gene encodes CDR1 MNHNY and CDR2 SVGAGI (reference sequence). CDR3: CASSYGGISYEQYF. Written as DNA, the CDR3 is TGTGCCAGCAGTTACGGCGGGATTTCCTACGAGCAGTACTTC.

This clone showed up just once. The chain has TRBV11-2 and TRBJ2-3, with TRBD2 matching 9 bases. Trimming cost V 2 bases and J 3 bases; bases outside gene matches: 12. This CDR3 spans 18 amino acids. CDR1 and CDR2 (germline): SGHAT, FQNNGV. CDR3 DNA: TGTGCCAGCAGCTTATTGCGGGCTAGCGGGACCAGGACAGATACGCAGTATTTT. It is translated as CASSLLRASGTRTDTQYF.

The chain uses TRBV27 and TRBJ2-7; no reliable D call. This CDR3 comprises 14 residues. Germline V gene data show CDR1 as MNHEY and CDR2 as SMNVEV (reference sequence). The ends were cut back, 7 bases at V and 2 bases at J, with 15 bases in the middle. CDR3 DNA sequence: TGTGCCAGCATTCCCTCGCGTGGTGCCTACGAGCAGTACTTC. It codes for CASIPSRGAYEQYF.

For this clone: The sample has other DNA sequences that encode this CDR3 too. This chain connects TRBV6-5 to TRBJ2-5; D remains unclear. V was pared by 6 bases and J by 5 bases, with 7 bases between. The CDR3 sequence is 11 residues long. Germline CDR1 MNHEY, CDR2 SVGAGI. CDR3: CASRIGETQYF. The CDR3, as DNA: TGTGCCAGCAGGATTGGGGAGACCCAGTACTTC.

Comments on this clone: Other nucleotide sequences in the sample specify the same CDR3. This chain connects TRBV5-6 to TRBJ1-2; the D gene is possibly TRBD1 (5 bases). The germline V gene encodes CDR1 SGHDT and CDR2 YYEEEE. This CDR3 has 15 residues. Between the trimmed V and J ends, which lost 0 bases and 0 bases, there was a span of 9 bases. The CDR3 sequence: CASSLAQGANYGYTF. The CDR3 region has the DNA TGTGCCAGCAGCTTGGCGCAGGGAGCTAACTATGGCTACACCTTC.

The chain couples TRBV28 to TRBJ1-3; 9 positions agree with TRBD1. The germline CDR1 and CDR2 sequences are MDHEN and SYDVKM. V shed 6 bases and J 7 bases; nucleotides not matched to a gene: 13. This CDR3 spans 16 amino acids. DNA for the CDR3: TGTGCCAGCAGCCCTAATTCCGGGACAGGGCGTAACACCATATATTTT. It encodes CASSPNSGTGRNTIYF.

This clone turned up a few times. The chain is built from TRBV6-1 and TRBJ1-5, with TRBD1 matching 9 bases. Germline loops: CDR1 MNHNS, CDR2 SASEGT. V lost 1 base, J lost 7 bases, and 11 bases stayed unmatched. The CDR3 covers 17 residues. CDR3 residues: CASSEVGTGLMRQPQHF. CDR3 sequence (DNA): TGTGCCAGCAGTGAAGTCGGGACAGGGTTAATGAGACAGCCCCAGCATTTT.

This chain links TRBV9 with TRBJ2-7; 8 bases align to TRBD2. This CDR3 is built from 14 residues. Trimming removed 3 bases from V and 4 bases from J; junction bases left unmatched: 6. Germline-derived CDR1 and CDR2 are SGDLS and YYNGEE. The CDR3 here is CASSARGGAYEQYF. CDR3 in DNA: TGTGCCAGCAGCGCCCGGGGGGGGGCTTACGAGCAGTACTTC.

The chain is built from TRBV5-6 and TRBJ2-5; 8 bases agree with TRBD1. Germline lookup yields CDR1 SGHDT and CDR2 YYEEEE. This CDR3 is 14 amino acids long. V shed 2 bases, J shed 4 bases, and the junction held 4 bases outside the gene matches. The CDR3 coding sequence is TGTGCCAGCAGCTTAAGACAGGGGACAGAGACCCAGTACTTC. As protein: CASSLRQGTETQYF.

The chain couples TRBV30 to TRBJ1-1, with D tentatively TRBD1 (5 bases). Germline CDR1 reads GTSNPN; CDR2 reads SVGIG (reference sequence). V was cut by 4 bases and J by 1 base, with 10 bases left in between. This CDR3 region has 13 residues. The CDR3 here is CAWNYDRNTEAFF. CDR3 nucleotides: TGTGCCTGGAACTACGACAGGAACACTGAAGCTTTCTTT.

This clone showed up just once. This sequence joins TRBV10-2 and TRBJ1-4, with TRBD1 as a possible D gene (6 bases). Trimming shortened V by 5 bases and J by 8 bases, and 9 bases separated the two germline ends. From germline, CDR1 is WSHSY and CDR2 SAAADI. The CDR3 has 12 amino acids. As DNA, the CDR3 is TGCGCCAGCAGTCTTCAGGGGGAAAAACTGTTTTTT. Amino acids: CASSLQGEKLFF.

The chain is built from TRBV5-1 and TRBJ2-5; 10 positions match TRBD2. The germline V gene encodes CDR1 SGHRS and CDR2 YFSETQ. The CDR3 sequence is 15 residues long. V dropped 3 bases and J dropped 3; count of bases not matched to a gene: 5. DNA of the CDR3: TGCGCCAGCAGCTCAAGTGGACTAGCGGAAGAGACCCAGTACTTC. Translating gives CASSSSGLAEETQYF.

The chain uses TRBV2 and TRBJ2-5; 14 bases align to TRBD2. The V segment lost 6 bases and the J segment 7 bases; nucleotides outside the gene matches: 4. The CDR3 is made up of 14 amino acids. CDR1 SNHLY and CDR2 FYNNEI come from the germline V gene. CDR3 protein: CASRPGLAGVTQYF. CDR3 bases: TGTGCCAGCAGGCCGGGACTAGCGGGAGTGACCCAGTACTTC.

This chain joins TRBV12-5 and TRBJ2-1, with D unresolved. There are 17 residues in the CDR3. Germline-derived CDR1 and CDR2 are LGHNT and FRNRAP. Trimming shortened V by 3 bases and J by 5 bases, and 20 bases separated the two germline ends. CDR3 sequence (DNA): TGTGCTAGTGGTTTTCCCTCTCAAGCTATAGGGAACAATGAGCAGTTCTTC. It codes for CASGFPSQAIGNNEQFF.

This clone has more than one count but fewer than ten. The rearrangement uses TRBV5-1 and TRBJ2-5; TRBD1 might be the D (5 bases). Between the trimmed V and J ends, which lost 4 bases and 3 bases, there was a span of 16 bases. The CDR3 has 15 residues. CDR1 and CDR2 from the germline V gene are SGHRS and YFSETQ. The CDR3 DNA follows: TGCGCCAGCAGCCCTGAATTGACAGTAGAAGAGACCCAGTACTTC. Translating gives CASSPELTVEETQYF.

The V gene is TRBV5-4, the J gene TRBJ2-5; 9 positions agree with TRBD1. The germline CDR1 and CDR2 sequences are SGHNT and YYREEE (reference sequence). The length of the CDR3 is 17 residues. Losses at the gene ends were 1 base for V and 3 bases for J; bases not matched to a gene: 10. For the CDR3, the DNA is TGTGCCAGCAGCTTGAAAAAATCGGACAGGGGTAAAGAGACCCAGTACTTC. Amino acid sequence: CASSLKKSDRGKETQYF.

A single count supports this clone. The chain is built from TRBV6-1 and TRBJ2-1; TRBD2 matches at 9 bases. J lost 3 bases, V lost 4 bases, and 10 bases had no gene match. The CDR3 has 17 residues. In germline, CDR1 is MNHNS, CDR2 SASEGT. The CDR3 bases are TGTGCCAGCAGTGGAAAGGATGGGACTAGCATCTACAATGAGCAGTTCTTC. Amino acid sequence: CASSGKDGTSIYNEQFF.

The chain uses TRBV30 and TRBJ1-6, with 7 bases identical to TRBD1. The germline V gene encodes CDR1 GTSNPN and CDR2 SVGIG (reference sequence). This CDR3 has 13 amino acids. V dropped 5 bases and J dropped 6; count of bases not matched to a gene: 4. The CDR3 coding sequence is TGTGCCTGGGGGGGACAGAGTAATTCACCCCTCCACTTT. The encoded protein is CAWGGQSNSPLHF.

This clone showed up just once. The V gene is TRBV5-1, the J gene TRBJ2-3; 12 bases align to TRBD1. Per germline, CDR1 SGHRS and CDR2 YFSETQ. V lost 3 bases and J lost 6; bases outside the gene matches: 5. CDR3 length: 15 amino acids. In DNA, the CDR3 is TGCGCCAGCAGCTCCCGGGGACAGGGGGCCGATACGCAGTATTTT. Translation: CASSSRGQGADTQYF.

Ten or more counts support this clone. The V gene is TRBV14, the J gene TRBJ2-2; D remains ambiguous. V was clipped by 3 bases and J by 6 bases, with 11 bases between them. The CDR3 runs to 14 residues. Germline V gives CDR1 SGHDN, CDR2 FVKESK. The CDR3 nucleotides read TGTGCCAGCAGCCAGTCTTTGATCTCCGGGGAGCTGTTTTTT. Translated, it gives CASSQSLISGELFF.

A single count supports this clone. CDR3 loop: CASSNKQGSNSPLHF. The CDR3 DNA reads as TGCGCCAGCAGCAACAAACAGGGCTCGAATTCACCCCTCCACTTT. The genes are TRBV10-2 and TRBJ1-6; D may be TRBD1 (6 bases). Germline CDR1 and CDR2: WSHSY and SAAADI. Trimming removed 6 bases from V and 7 bases from J, with 16 bases in between. This CDR3 contains 15 residues.

This clone was detected a few times. The chain uses TRBV18 and TRBJ1-1, with D unclear. Trimming pared 6 bases from V and 0 bases from J, leaving 14 bases between. Germline V gives CDR1 KGHSH, CDR2 LQKENI. The CDR3 has 15 amino acids. The CDR3 here is CASSVGLGMNTEAFF. For the CDR3, the DNA is TGTGCCAGCTCGGTCGGGCTGGGCATGAACACTGAAGCTTTCTTT. The full variable domain, in which reference TRBV18 and TRBJ1-1 provide the parts outside the CDR3, is NAGVMQNPRHLVRRRGQEARLRCSPMKGHSHVYWYRQLPEEGLKFMVYLQKENIIDESGMPKERFSAEFPKEGPSILRIQQVVRGDSAAYFCASSVGLGMNTEAFFGQGTRLTVV.

This chain links TRBV5-1 with TRBJ2-3; 7 nucleotides match TRBD2. The ends lost 0 bases at V and 1 base at J; junction bases unmatched: 5. The CDR3 totals 16 residues. CDR1 and CDR2 from the germline V gene are SGHRS and YFSETQ. CDR3 region: CASSLGRAGGTDTQYF. CDR3 DNA sequence: TGCGCCAGCAGCTTGGGGCGGGCGGGAGGCACAGATACGCAGTATTTT.